These 27 T cell receptor beta chains share one sample of origin, sequenced in a study of beta chain features in type 1 diabetes. The whole isolated RNA underwent reverse transcription, so sequencing captured expressed TCRB transcripts. The assay was immunoSEQ multiplex PCR, and TCRdb's table has in-frame clones only and misses some. The table has roughly 180,000 clones, more than 10% seen once. The specimen was central memory CD4+ T cells from blood. These receptors were taken from a woman between 18 and 29 years old in good health.

This clone was seen only a few times. The J gene is TRBJ1-1, the V gene TRBV20-1; 7 nucleotides agree with TRBD1. Germline V gives CDR1 DFQATT, CDR2 SNEGSKA (reference sequence). This CDR3 has 11 residues. Unmatched junction bases numbered 2, after V lost 5 bases and J lost 5 bases. As DNA, the CDR3 is TGCAGTGCTTACAGGGGAACTGAAGCTTTCTTT. Protein: CSAYRGTEAFF.

This chain joins TRBV9 and TRBJ2-3, with 11 bases identical to TRBD2. V gave up 0 bases and J gave up 2 bases; unmatched junction bases: 5. The CDR3 extends over 17 amino acids. Germline CDR1 and CDR2: SGDLS and YYNGEE. The CDR3 sequence: CASSVVPSGRNTDTQYF. CDR3 nucleotides: TGTGCCAGCAGCGTAGTACCTAGCGGGAGGAACACAGATACGCAGTATTTT.

The chain couples TRBV7-8 to TRBJ1-2, with 9 nucleotides matching TRBD1. The V gene's germline CDR1 is SGHVS and CDR2 FQNEAQ. V gave up 6 bases and J gave up 4 bases; unmatched junction bases: 6. The CDR3 totals 14 residues. The CDR3 DNA follows: TGTGCCAGCAGTCGGACAGGGGTCGGCTATGGCTACACCTTC. Its protein is CASSRTGVGYGYTF.

This clone was picked up a small number of times. The CDR3: CASSQENRYEQYF. The CDR3 DNA is TGCGCCAGCAGCCAAGAAAACAGGTACGAGCAGTACTTC. This sequence joins TRBV4-3 and TRBJ2-7, with D possibly matching TRBD1 (5 bases). The CDR3 runs 13 residues. Trimming pared 0 bases from V and 4 bases from J, leaving 7 bases between. Looked up from germline, CDR1 is LGHNA and CDR2 is YSLEER.

This clone was observed a handful of times. This rearrangement joins TRBV9 to TRBJ1-1; no definite D call. CDR3 length: 13 amino acids. Germline loops: CDR1 SGDLS, CDR2 YYNGEE. V lost 0 bases and J 4 bases, leaving 7 bases between the germline ends. The DNA for the CDR3 is TGTGCCAGCAGCGTAGCGCGGGGCACTGAAGCTTTCTTT. Protein product: CASSVARGTEAFF.

Note on this clone: One junction end does not reproduce the germline sequence, and a read error may be involved. This rearrangement joins TRBV10-3 to TRBJ1-5, with 7 bases matching TRBD1. Germline V gene sequence: CDR1 ENHRY, CDR2 SYGVKD. The CDR3 totals 15 residues. As DNA, the CDR3 is TGTGCCAGCAGTGGCGACAGGGTGGGGAATCAGCCCCAGCATTTT. Encoded protein: CASSGDRVGNQPQHF.

The chain joins TRBV18 to TRBJ1-1, with D hard to call. Trimming left V 2 bases short and J 1 base short, with 11 bases between. In germline, CDR1 is KGHSH, CDR2 LQKENI. The CDR3 sequence is 15 residues long. CDR3 nucleotide sequence: TGTGCCAGCTCACCATTTCGAGAGGCGAACACTGAAGCTTTCTTT. It yields the protein CASSPFREANTEAFF. The variable domain in full, completed from reference TRBV18 and TRBJ1-1, reads NAGVMQNPRHLVRRRGQEARLRCSPMKGHSHVYWYRQLPEEGLKFMVYLQKENIIDESGMPKERFSAEFPKEGPSILRIQQVVRGDSAAYFCASSPFREANTEAFFGQGTRLTVV.

The CDR3 loop reads CASSQDRSNEQFF. CDR3 nucleotide sequence: TGTGCCAGCAGCCAGGACAGGTCCAATGAGCAGTTCTTC. The chain has TRBV11-2 and TRBJ2-1, with 7 positions matching TRBD1. Germline lookup yields CDR1 SGHAT and CDR2 FQNNGV. There are 13 residues in the CDR3. Losses at the gene ends were 5 bases for V and 6 bases for J; bases not matched to a gene: 4.

In regard to this clone: Distinct nucleotide sequences in the sample also encode this CDR3. The rearrangement links TRBV5-1 to TRBJ2-1, with 7 bases fitting TRBD2. Germline assignment: CDR1 SGHRS and CDR2 YFSETQ. This CDR3 has 16 amino acids. The ends lost 0 bases at V and 3 bases at J; junction bases unmatched: 6. DNA for the CDR3: TGCGCCAGCAGCTTGGCCGGGGCTAGCGGCTACAATGAGCAGTTCTTC. Translated, it gives CASSLAGASGYNEQFF.

The chain couples TRBV11-2 to TRBJ1-1; no firm D call. V lost 5 bases, J lost 2 bases, and 9 bases lay in between. The germline V gene has CDR1 SGHAT and CDR2 FQNNGV. This CDR3 is 13 amino acids long. The CDR3 sequence is CASSVQSNTEAFF. The CDR3, as DNA: TGTGCCAGCAGCGTACAGAGCAACACTGAAGCTTTCTTT. Variable domain in full (rest from reference TRBV11-2 and TRBJ1-1): EAGVAQSPRYKIIEKRQSVAFWCNPISGHATLYWYQQILGQGPKLLIQFQNNGVVDDSQLPKDRFSAERLKGVDSTLKIQPAKLEDSAVYLCASSVQSNTEAFFGQGTRLTVV.

The chain is built from TRBV29-1 and TRBJ1-2; D is unresolved. Germline V gene lookup returns CDR1 SQVTM and CDR2 ANQGSEA. This CDR3 is 14 amino acids long. V lost 4 bases, J lost 4 bases, and 16 bases lay in between. As DNA, the CDR3 is TGCAGCGTTGTCTCTCAGGCCACTAGCTATGGCTACACCTTC. Residues: CSVVSQATSYGYTF.

This clone was counted between two and nine times. This chain connects TRBV5-1 to TRBJ2-7; 11 bases map to TRBD1. Germline V gives CDR1 SGHRS, CDR2 YFSETQ. There are 15 residues in the CDR3. J lost 3 bases, V lost 3 bases, and 5 bases had no gene match. DNA for the CDR3: TGCGCCAGCAGCTGGCAGGGACAGGGGGACTACGAGCAGTACTTC. Its translation: CASSWQGQGDYEQYF. The full variable domain, rest sourced from reference TRBV5-1 and TRBJ2-7, is KAGVTQTPRYLIKTRGQQVTLSCSPISGHRSVSWYQQTPGQGLQFLFEYFSETQRNKGNFPGRFSGRQFSNSRSEMNVSTLELGDSALYLCASSWQGQGDYEQYFGPGTRLTVT.

This clone was counted a few times. The chain combines TRBV19 with TRBJ2-7; tentatively, D is TRBD1 (5 bases). V dropped 2 bases and J dropped 3 bases, with 5 bases sitting between them. The CDR3 has 12 residues. Germline V CDR1 and CDR2: LNHDA, SQIVND (reference sequence). CDR3 region: CASSIQGYEQYF. Here the CDR3 DNA reads TGTGCCAGTAGTATACAGGGCTACGAGCAGTACTTC.

The chain links TRBV11-3 to TRBJ2-6; D is perhaps TRBD1 (6 bases). The CDR3 has 15 amino acids. Per the germline V gene, CDR1 is SGHNT and CDR2 is YENEEA. V was shortened by 5 bases and J by 4 bases, with 12 bases between the two germline ends. In DNA, the CDR3 is TGTGCCAGCAGCCCGGACAGCTCCGGGGCCAACGTCCTGACTTTC. Protein: CASSPDSSGANVLTF.

This clone was seen a few times. The rearrangement joins TRBV19 to TRBJ1-5; tentative D call: TRBD1 (6 bases). V was clipped by 5 bases and J by 6 bases, with 20 bases between them. The germline gives CDR1 LNHDA, CDR2 SQIVND (reference sequence). The CDR3 sequence is 16 residues long. The CDR3 loop is CASSLQGVRSIQPQHF. In DNA, the CDR3 is TGTGCCAGTAGTCTACAGGGCGTACGGAGTATTCAGCCCCAGCATTTT.

In regard to this clone: A read error may produce the germline difference seen at one junction end. The chain is built from TRBV28 and TRBJ2-3; 9 bases map to TRBD1. The CDR3 totals 11 residues. Germline loops: CDR1 MDHEN, CDR2 SYDVKM. The CDR3, as DNA: TGTGCCAGCGGGCCCTGGGACAGGGTGCGTTTT. The encoded protein is CASGPWDRVRF.

This clone has more than one count but fewer than ten. The chain couples TRBV15 to TRBJ1-4; weak D call: TRBD1 (5 bases). V lost 5 bases and J 4 bases, leaving 11 bases between the germline ends. Germline V gene data show CDR1 as LNHNV and CDR2 as YYDKDF (reference sequence). CDR3 length: 14 amino acids. CDR3 loop: CATSFQGINEKLFF. In nucleotides, the CDR3 is TGTGCCACCAGCTTCCAGGGTATTAATGAAAAACTGTTTTTT.

This clone was picked up a small number of times. This chain uses TRBV29-1 with TRBJ1-2, with D possibly matching TRBD1 (5 bases). The CDR3 consists of 12 residues. CDR1 is SQVTM and CDR2 is ANQGSEA in the germline V gene. The V end was cut by 4 bases, the J end by 6 bases, with 12 bases between. CDR3 DNA: TGCAGCGTTGTAGGCCAGGGTGATGGCTACACCTTC. It specifies CSVVGQGDGYTF.

The DNA for the CDR3 is TGTGCCAGTAGACGGGATAGCAAGGCTTTCTTT. Translation: CASRRDSKAFF. This chain uses TRBV19 with TRBJ1-1; no clear D. V lost 6 bases to trimming and J lost 11 bases, with 13 bases between them. There are 11 residues in the CDR3. Germline CDR1 is LNHDA and CDR2 is SQIVND (reference sequence).

The chain joins TRBV4-2 to TRBJ2-7; D unclear. The germline V gene has CDR1 LGHNA and CDR2 YNFKEQ. The CDR3 loop spans 13 amino acids. V was pared by 5 bases and J by 3 bases, with 11 bases between. The CDR3 DNA reads TGTGCCAGCAGCGGGCAACACCTCTACGAGCAGTACTTC. This translates into CASSGQHLYEQYF.

The table lists this clone with a few counts. In DNA, the CDR3 is TGTGCCATCAGTACCGGGACAGGGACCTACGAGCAGTACTTC. It encodes CAISTGTGTYEQYF. V gene TRBV10-3 combines with J gene TRBJ2-7; 9 positions agree with TRBD1. Germline V lookup: CDR1 ENHRY, CDR2 SYGVKD. This CDR3 is built from 14 residues. With V trimmed by 5 bases and J by 2 bases, 4 bases remained unmatched.

This clone has a single count. The rearrangement joins TRBV5-1 to TRBJ2-7; 8 bases map to TRBD2. The V gene's germline CDR1 is SGHRS and CDR2 YFSETQ. The V gene end was trimmed by 5 bases and the J gene end by 3 bases; junction bases not matched to a gene: 7. The CDR3 totals 14 residues. The CDR3 DNA sequence: TGCGCCAGCAGGGCGAGCGGGAGCCACTACGAGCAGTACTTC. It is translated as CASRASGSHYEQYF.

This clone was counted only a few times. This sequence joins TRBV29-1 and TRBJ2-4; a possible D gene is TRBD2 (6 bases). The CDR3 is 14 amino acids. V lost 4 bases and J 0 bases, leaving 10 bases between the germline ends. Germline V CDR1 and CDR2: SQVTM, ANQGSEA. CDR3 DNA sequence: TGCAGCGTTGTAAAGGGACTAGCCAAAAACATTCAGTACTTC. Translated: CSVVKGLAKNIQYF.

This chain connects TRBV6-4 to TRBJ1-2; D is unresolved. The length of the CDR3 is 11 residues. Germline CDR1 reads MRHNA; CDR2 reads SNTAGT. CDR3 sequence reads: CAVLVVYGYTF. DNA for the CDR3: TGTGCTGTACTAGTCGTCTATGGCTACACCTTC.

This clone was observed a handful of times. The chain employs TRBV10-3 and TRBJ2-3, with 7 bases fitting TRBD1. Trimming cost V 3 bases and J 1 base; bases outside gene matches: 1. The CDR3 runs to 14 residues. Germline V CDR1 and CDR2: ENHRY, SYGVKD. The DNA of the CDR3 is TGTGCCATCAGTGATGGGACAGGCACAGATACGCAGTATTTT. This gives the protein CAISDGTGTDTQYF.

This clone has a handful of counts. This rearrangement joins TRBV7-9 to TRBJ1-1; TRBD1 agrees at 10 bases. Germline CDR1 reads SEHNR; CDR2 reads FQNEAQ (reference sequence). CDR3 length equals 16 residues. The junction had 10 bases not matched to a gene; V was cut back by 5 bases and J by 4 bases. CDR3 loop: CASSPQTGGASTEAFF. CDR3 in DNA: TGTGCCAGCAGCCCCCAGACAGGGGGCGCCTCCACTGAAGCTTTCTTT.

This clone was picked up a small number of times. This chain joins TRBV29-1 and TRBJ2-7, with D perhaps TRBD2 (5 bases). V was trimmed by 6 bases and J by 2 bases, leaving 14 bases between them. This CDR3 contains 13 residues. Germline V gene sequence: CDR1 SQVTM, CDR2 ANQGSEA. CDR3 in DNA: TGCAGCGTACTTACGAGGGTAACCTACGAGCAGTACTTC. This gives the protein CSVLTRVTYEQYF.